Below, one TCR beta chain is given with its context. The antigen is not known. The data were taken from a study of regulatory T cells in long-lasting Graves disease. Study overall: New Graves' disease cases had less than 3 months of antithyroid drugs.

Libraries of TCR beta came from iRepertoire HTBI primers plus Arm-PCR of CDR3 regions. Using its own MiXCR run on the multiplex PCR reads, TCRdb lists one record per CDR3 protein. The sample lists approximately 310,000 distinct CDR3 sequences, about a sixth occurring once. Trimming removed 1 base at V and 0 bases at J, with 21 bases between. From germline, CDR1 is KGHDR and CDR2 SFDVKD. This CDR3 has 20 amino acids. Described time point: newly diagnosed GD, antithyroid drugs for less than 3 months. The TCR library was prepared using RNA isolated from PBMCs. Study-level results: Relative to new patients (966), persistent patients exhibited greater sharing of public clonotypes (over 2,500). It was in persistent disease that TRBV28, TRBJ1-2 and TRBJ2-5 were favored.

The chain has TRBV24-1 and TRBJ1-5; no firm D call. This clonotype was sampled from a female donor with Graves disease. This sample comprised peripheral blood mononuclear cells (PBMCs), obtained at new diagnosis, from a patient treated with antithyroid drugs. CDR3 in amino acids: CATSDLWASKRVNSNQPQHF. CDR3 DNA: TGTGCCACCAGTGATTTATGGGCCAGCAAAAGGGTGAATAGCAATCAGCCCCAGCATTTT.